Listed here is a single T cell receptor (beta chain). This clonotype was detected many times. Its antigen is still unknown. No qualities accompany the bases; no much larger clone lies one base away. A case-control design nested within a healthcare worker cohort in London, UK, was used, with weekly nasopharyngeal swab PCR tests and blood sampling performed. Healthcare workers were enrolled in the week of the UK lockdown, from 23 to 31 March 2020, and were followed every week for up to roughly 15 weeks. Trimming takes 3 bases off V and 15 bases off J; junction bases not matched to a gene: 4. CDR1 MDHEN and CDR2 SYDVKM were looked up in the germline V gene. Its CDR3 holds 11 amino acids, cysteine through phenylalanine. Only the CDR3 DNA is retained, 33 bases long and in frame from the first base. This specimen belongs to a study of early T cells in non-severe SARS-CoV-2 infection (dated by TCRdb to 2020 to 2023). Study-level background: TCR sequencing used bulk RNA from unsorted whole blood, so alpha and beta chains could not be paired.

Libraries were constructed by 5' RACE. Sequenced using a NextSeq 500. Unique molecular identifiers were attached to individual cDNA molecules in the TCR library protocol so that sequencing error and PCR bias could be corrected. Both TCR alpha and beta chains were sequenced, and tight co-correlation was observed between alpha and beta sequence abundances in each sample. The study's processing was this. V gene, J gene and CDR3 annotation of TCR sequences was performed with Decombinator V4. TCRs were defined as expanded if a significant change between any two time points was detected under a Poisson model with p below 0.0001. TCR abundances were normalised to the total number of TCRs sequenced per sample and were expressed as counts per million. MAIT TCRs were defined by TRAV1-2 paired with TRAJ12, TRAJ20 or TRAJ33, and iNKT TCRs by TRAV10 paired with TRAJ18. VDJdb, accessed 1 November 2021, was searched for CMV, EBV and SARS-CoV-2 annotated TCRs, with TCRs annotated for multiple antigens excluded. Using fastp trimming at Q25 and MiXCR clonotype assembly, TCRdb reanalyzed the public sequencing data and kept in-frame beta chains. Each record represents a unique CDR3 protein, reported with the most common genes and DNA among its rows. Here the V and J calls rest on TCRdb's processing, not on the authors' analysis. This sample comprises 60,000 to 70,000 distinct CDR3 sequences, approximately 6.1% of them detected only once. The ten largest clonotypes hold about 3% of the sample.

Study-level results and caveats: Matching against VDJdb was skewed toward anti-spike CD8 responses, likely underestimated virus-specific expansions, and missed private and CD4 specificities.

The chain employs TRBV28 and TRBJ2-1; 8 central nucleotides agree with TRBD2. Sequencing was performed on whole blood, taken at baseline. The TCR comes from an adult who was a healthcare worker with PCR-confirmed SARS-CoV-2 infection or an uninfected control (not recorded which). The sequenced DNA is TGTGCCAGCAGTTTGGGGACTAGGAGGTTCTTC. Translated, it gives CASSLGTRRFF. Supplemented by the reference TRBV28 and TRBJ2-1 proteins around the CDR3, the complete variable domain is DVKVTQSSRYLVKRTGEKVFLECVQDMDHENMFWYRQDPGLGLRLIYFSYDVKMKEKGDIPEGYSVSREKKERFSLILESASTNQTSMYLCASSLGTRRFFGPGTRLTVL.